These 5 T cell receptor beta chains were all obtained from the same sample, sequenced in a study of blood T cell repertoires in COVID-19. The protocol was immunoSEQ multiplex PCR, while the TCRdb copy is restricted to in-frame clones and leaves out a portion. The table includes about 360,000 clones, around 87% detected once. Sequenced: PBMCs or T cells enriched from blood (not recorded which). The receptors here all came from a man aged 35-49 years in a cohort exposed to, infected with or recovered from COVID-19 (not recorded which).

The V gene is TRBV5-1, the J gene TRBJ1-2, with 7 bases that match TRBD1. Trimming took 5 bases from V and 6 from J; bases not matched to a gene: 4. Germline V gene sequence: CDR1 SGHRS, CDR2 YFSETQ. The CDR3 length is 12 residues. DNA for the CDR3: TGCGCCAGCAGTCAAGGACAGGATGGCTACACCTTC. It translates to CASSQGQDGYTF.

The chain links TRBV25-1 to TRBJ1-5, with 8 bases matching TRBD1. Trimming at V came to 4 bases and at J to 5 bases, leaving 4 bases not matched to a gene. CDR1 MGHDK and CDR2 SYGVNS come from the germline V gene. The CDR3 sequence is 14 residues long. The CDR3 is CASSVDRGYQPQHF. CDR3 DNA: TGTGCCAGCAGTGTCGACAGGGGCTATCAGCCCCAGCATTTT.

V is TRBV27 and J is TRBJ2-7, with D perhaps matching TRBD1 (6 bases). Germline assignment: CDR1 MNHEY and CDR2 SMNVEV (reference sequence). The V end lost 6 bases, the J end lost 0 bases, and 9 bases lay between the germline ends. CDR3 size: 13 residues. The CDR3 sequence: CASRGANSYEQYF. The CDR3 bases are TGTGCCAGCAGGGGGGCCAACTCCTACGAGCAGTACTTC.

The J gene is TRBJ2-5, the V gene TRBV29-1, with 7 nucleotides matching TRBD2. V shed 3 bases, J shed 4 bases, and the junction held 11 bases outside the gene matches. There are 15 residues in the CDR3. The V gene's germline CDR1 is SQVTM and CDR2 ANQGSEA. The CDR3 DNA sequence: TGCAGCGTTGATCATTGGACTAGTAAGATAGAGACCCAGTACTTC. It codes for CSVDHWTSKIETQYF.

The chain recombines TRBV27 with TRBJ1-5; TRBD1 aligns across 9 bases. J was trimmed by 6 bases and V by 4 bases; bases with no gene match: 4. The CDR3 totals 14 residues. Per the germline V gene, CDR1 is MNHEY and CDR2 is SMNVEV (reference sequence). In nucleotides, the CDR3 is TGTGCCAGCAGTTCTGACAGGGGGAGTCAGCCCCAGCATTTT. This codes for CASSSDRGSQPQHF.